Below, 2 T cell receptor beta chains from the same sample are listed, as sequenced in a study of T cells expressing NK-cell markers. From its re-call of the 5' RACE reads, TCRdb lists each CDR3 protein once, without DNA. The specimen's table records hundreds of thousands of distinct CDR3 sequences. Sequenced: blood T cells: a sorted CD56 or NKG2C T cell subset, CD4+ or CD8+ T cells, or bulk PBMC T cells (not recorded which). The source of these receptors is a man in his late teens or twenties in good health.

This chain joins TRBV5-1 and TRBJ2-4; TCRdb gives TRBD2 as the D gene, but with no DNA this cannot be confirmed. Germline V gene data show CDR1 as SGHRS and CDR2 as YFSETQ. This CDR3 spans 14 amino acids. The CDR3 sequence is CASAASEGLNIQYF.

The V call is TRBV28, the J call TRBJ2-7; absent DNA, TCRdb's TRBD1 call cannot be checked. Germline V lookup: CDR1 MDHEN, CDR2 SYDVKM. The CDR3 is 15 amino acids. CDR3: CASSLTRGGFREQYF. The whole variable domain, filled in from reference TRBV28 and TRBJ2-7, reads DVKVTQSSRYLVKRTGEKVFLECVQDMDHENMFWYRQDPGLGLRLIYFSYDVKMKEKGDIPEGYSVSREKKERFSLILESASTNQTSMYLCASSLTRGGFREQYFGPGTRLTVT.